The 28 T cell receptor beta chains presented below share a single source sample, sequenced in a study of early T cells in non-severe SARS-CoV-2 infection. TCRdb reprocessed the 5' RACE reads with MiXCR, giving one entry per CDR3 protein. The data show about 67,000 distinct CDR3 sequences, 10% seen once. The sequenced sample was whole blood, obtained at baseline. Receptors originate from an adult who was a healthcare worker with PCR-confirmed SARS-CoV-2 infection or an uninfected control (not recorded which).

The chain is built from TRBV7-9 and TRBJ1-6, with unresolved D. Germline assignment: CDR1 SEHNR and CDR2 FQNEAQ (reference sequence). V shed 0 bases and J shed 6 bases, with 9 bases lying between them. This CDR3 is 15 amino acids long. The DNA of the CDR3 is TGTGCCAGCAGCTTAGCGGCATCCCGTAATTCACCCCTCCACTTT. This sequence encodes CASSLAASRNSPLHF.

This chain uses TRBV7-9 with TRBJ2-5; D is possibly TRBD1 (6 bases). Germline values: CDR1 SEHNR, CDR2 FQNEAQ (reference sequence). V was shortened by 5 bases and J by 5 bases, with 12 bases between the two germline ends. The CDR3 extends over 13 amino acids. CDR3 nucleotides: TGTGCCAGCAGCCCCCCCCAGGGGGAGACCCAGTACTTC. Protein sequence: CASSPPQGETQYF. The variable domain in full, with the rest retrieved from reference TRBV7-9 and TRBJ2-5, is DTGVSQNPRHKITKRGQNVTFRCDPISEHNRLYWYRQTLGQGPEFLTYFQNEAQLEKSRLLSDRFSAERPKGSFSTLEIQRTEQGDSAMYLCASSPPQGETQYFGPGTRLLVL.

This clonotype has a handful of counts. In DNA, the CDR3 is TGTGCCAGCAGCTTAATAACAGGGATGAACACCGGGGAGCTGTTTTTT. Translation gives CASSLITGMNTGELFF. V gene TRBV7-8 combines with J gene TRBJ2-2; tentative D call: TRBD1 (6 bases). The germline CDR1 and CDR2 sequences are SGHVS and FQNEAQ. The germline V and J ends were trimmed by 2 bases and 1 base, with 11 bases remaining between them. This CDR3 spans 16 amino acids. Using reference TRBV7-8 and TRBJ2-2 for the parts outside the CDR3, the full variable domain is GAGVSQSPRYKVAKRGQDVALRCDPISGHVSLFWYQQALGQGPEFLTYFQNEAQLDKSGLPSDRFFAERPEGSVSTLKIQRTQQEDSAVYLCASSLITGMNTGELFFGEGSRLTVL.

This clonotype has just a few counts. The chain recombines TRBV20-1 with TRBJ2-7, with 13 bases aligning to TRBD2. Trimming at V came to 0 bases and at J to 1 base, leaving 6 bases not matched to a gene. This CDR3 has 17 amino acids. Germline V gene sequence: CDR1 DFQATT, CDR2 SNEGSKA (reference sequence). This CDR3 is CSARDWTSGSFSYEQYF. The CDR3 bases are TGCAGTGCTAGAGATTGGACTAGCGGGAGTTTTTCCTACGAGCAGTACTTC.

The J gene is TRBJ2-1, the V gene TRBV6-2 or TRBV6-3; 10 nucleotides agree with TRBD2. CDR3 length equals 15 residues. Germline V gives CDR1 MNHEY, CDR2 SVGEGT. V dropped 4 bases and J dropped 4; count of bases not matched to a gene: 4. This chain's CDR3 is CASSLLAGAYNEQFF. In DNA, the CDR3 is TGTGCCAGCAGTTTGCTAGCGGGAGCGTACAATGAGCAGTTCTTC.

V usage is TRBV12-3 or TRBV12-4 and J usage is TRBJ2-3; D possibly uses TRBD1 or TRBD2 (6 bases each). Trimming stripped 3 bases from V and 7 bases from J, with 11 bases between. CDR3 length equals 13 residues. DNA for the CDR3: TGTGCCAGCAGTTTTCGGGGGCGCTATACGCAGTATTTT. This encodes CASSFRGRYTQYF.

This clonotype was recorded many times. This chain connects TRBV9 to TRBJ2-7, with TRBD2 identical over 7 bases. V was pared by 3 bases and J by 2 bases, with 5 bases of the junction left unmatched. CDR3 length equals 14 residues. Germline V gives CDR1 SGDLS, CDR2 YYNGEE. This CDR3 is CASSAGTTPYEQYF. The CDR3 nucleotides read TGTGCCAGCAGCGCCGGGACTACCCCCTACGAGCAGTACTTC.

This clonotype has at least ten counts. The chain uses TRBV6-5 and TRBJ1-2; the match to TRBD1 covers 7 bases. Trimming removed 7 bases from V and 8 bases from J; junction bases left unmatched: 10. This CDR3 spans 13 amino acids. CDR1 MNHEY and CDR2 SVGAGI come from the germline V gene. In DNA, the CDR3 is TGTGCCAGCACCCCGGGGCAGGGGGTAGGCTACACCTTC. As protein: CASTPGQGVGYTF.

This clonotype was seen a handful of times. This sequence joins TRBV28 and TRBJ1-2; 7 bases match TRBD1. Germline-derived CDR1 and CDR2 are MDHEN and SYDVKM. The CDR3 loop spans 14 amino acids. V was pared by 5 bases and J by 6 bases, with 9 bases of the junction left unmatched. The CDR3 loop is CASSTRDRRHGYTF. The CDR3 DNA reads TGTGCCAGCAGTACCAGGGACAGACGGCATGGCTACACCTTC.

Many counts were recorded for this clonotype. V gene TRBV6-6 combines with J gene TRBJ2-3; D might be TRBD1 (6 bases). The V gene lost 4 bases and the J gene lost 1 base, with 12 bases spanning the gap. CDR3 length: 15 amino acids. Germline V gives CDR1 MNHNY, CDR2 SVGAGI (reference sequence). In DNA, the CDR3 is TGTGCCAGCAGTTCCTACCACAGGGGCACAGATACGCAGTATTTT. Its protein product is CASSSYHRGTDTQYF.

The chain is built from TRBV2 and TRBJ2-1; 11 nucleotides line up with TRBD2. The CDR3 runs 15 residues. V gave up 6 bases and J gave up 6 bases; unmatched junction bases: 7. Looked up from germline, CDR1 is SNHLY and CDR2 is FYNNEI. CDR3 sequence: CASRELAGVGNEQFF. The CDR3 region has the DNA TGTGCCAGCAGGGAACTAGCGGGAGTCGGCAATGAGCAGTTCTTC.

The chain recombines TRBV10-3 with TRBJ2-2, with D unclear. V lost 0 bases to trimming and J lost 4 bases, with 6 bases between them. Per the germline V gene, CDR1 is ENHRY and CDR2 is SYGVKD. The CDR3 loop spans 14 amino acids. The CDR3 sequence is CAISESRGTGELFF. CDR3 bases: TGTGCCATCAGTGAGTCGAGAGGCACCGGGGAGCTGTTTTTT.

This clonotype was found many times. V usage is TRBV3-1 and J usage is TRBJ2-7; tentative D call: TRBD2 (6 bases). The CDR3 covers 15 residues. V lost 0 bases, J lost 3 bases, and 12 bases lay in between. Looked up from germline, CDR1 is LGHDT and CDR2 is YNNKEL (reference sequence). The CDR3 reads CASSQDAGPSYEQYF. The CDR3 DNA reads TGTGCCAGCAGCCAAGATGCGGGACCTAGCTACGAGCAGTACTTC.

This clonotype was seen many times. The chain has TRBV5-5 and TRBJ2-5; no clear D. CDR1 and CDR2 from the germline V gene are SGHKS and YYEKEE (reference sequence). The CDR3 covers 15 residues. V dropped 3 bases and J dropped 2 bases, with 14 bases sitting between them. DNA of the CDR3: TGTGCCAGCAGCTACTCTCCGCCCGGGCAAGAGACCCAGTACTTC. It yields the protein CASSYSPPGQETQYF.

Ten or more counts support this clonotype. The V and J genes are TRBV9 and TRBJ2-4; D is unclear. This CDR3 region has 14 residues. Between the trimmed V and J ends, which lost 0 bases and 10 bases, there was a span of 14 bases. Germline CDR1 SGDLS, CDR2 YYNGEE. Written as DNA, the CDR3 is TGTGCCAGCAGCGTAGCTAGAAAGGCTGAAATTCAGTACTTC. It is translated as CASSVARKAEIQYF.

The V gene is TRBV29-1, the J gene TRBJ2-5; D is uncertain. In germline, CDR1 is SQVTM, CDR2 ANQGSEA. With 7 bases removed from V and 4 bases from J, the gap between germline ends came to 25 bases. The CDR3 is made up of 16 amino acids. The CDR3 protein is CSATTKRPRRGETQYF. The CDR3 DNA reads TGCAGCGCAACAACGAAGAGGCCCCGCAGAGGAGAGACCCAGTACTTC.

This clonotype showed up many times. This sequence joins TRBV20-1 and TRBJ2-7, with D uncertain. CDR1 is DFQATT and CDR2 is SNEGSKA in the germline V gene (reference sequence). This CDR3 comprises 15 residues. Deletions cut 3 bases from V and 0 bases from J, with 15 bases between. The CDR3 bases are TGCAGTGCTAGTATTCAGGACGCGACCTCCTACGAGCAGTACTTC. Protein: CSASIQDATSYEQYF.

This clonotype has at least ten counts. J is TRBJ2-1 and V is TRBV28; 9 positions match TRBD2. The trim removed 6 bases at V and 9 bases at J, leaving 3 bases unmatched. CDR1 is MDHEN and CDR2 is SYDVKM in the germline V gene. This CDR3 spans 12 amino acids. The CDR3 DNA reads as TGTGCCAGCAGCCGGACTAGCGTTGAGCAGTTCTTC. It specifies CASSRTSVEQFF.

In this sample, this clonotype turned up many times. Here the CDR3 reads CASRRTGTGELFF. In DNA, the CDR3 is TGTGCCAGCAGACGAACGGGCACCGGGGAGCTGTTTTTT. V and J are TRBV7-2 and TRBJ2-2; D remains ambiguous. The germline gives CDR1 SGHTA, CDR2 FQGNSA. The CDR3 is made up of 13 amino acids. Between the trimmed V and J ends, which lost 6 bases and 4 bases, there was a span of 9 bases. The whole variable domain, filled in from reference TRBV7-2 and TRBJ2-2, reads GAGVSQSPSNKVTEKGKDVELRCDPISGHTALYWYRQSLGQGLEFLIYFQGNSAPDKSGLPSDRFSAERTGGSVSTLTIQRTQQEDSAVYLCASRRTGTGELFFGEGSRLTVL.

The chain links TRBV29-1 to TRBJ2-3, with TRBD2 identical over 11 bases. The CDR3 is made up of 15 amino acids. J lost 0 bases, V lost 7 bases, and 6 bases had no gene match. Germline CDR1 and CDR2: SQVTM and ANQGSEA. In nucleotides, the CDR3 is TGCAGCGCAGAACTAGCGGGAGCTAGCACAGATACGCAGTATTTT. Protein product: CSAELAGASTDTQYF.

At least ten counts were recorded for this clonotype. This chain links TRBV6-2 or TRBV6-3 with TRBJ1-3, with D unresolved. The CDR3 sequence is 13 residues long. Trimming left V 7 bases short and J 0 bases short, with 7 bases between. Germline CDR1 is MNHEY and CDR2 is SVGEGT. For the CDR3, the DNA is TGTGCCAGCACGAGCAACTCTGGAAACACCATATATTTT. Its translation is CASTSNSGNTIYF.

This clonotype was seen repeatedly, ten times or more. The chain couples TRBV6-5 to TRBJ1-2; perhaps TRBD1 as D (6 bases). Per germline, CDR1 MNHEY and CDR2 SVGAGI. There are 15 residues in the CDR3. V gave up 2 bases and J gave up 4 bases, with 14 bases separating them. The CDR3 nucleotides read TGTGCCAGCAGTTACGCCTCAGGGGCTGGCTATGGCTACACCTTC. Amino acids: CASSYASGAGYGYTF.

This clonotype was detected a few times. The chain has TRBV29-1 and TRBJ1-4; a weak D match, TRBD1 (5 bases). The ends were cut back, 6 bases at V and 3 bases at J, with 26 bases in the middle. Germline V gene sequence: CDR1 SQVTM, CDR2 ANQGSEA. CDR3 length: 18 amino acids. CDR3 sequence reads: CSVQITGQGMGANEKLFF. The CDR3, as DNA: TGCAGCGTCCAAATTACCGGGCAAGGAATGGGGGCTAATGAAAAACTGTTTTTT.

This clonotype was counted at least ten times. One end of the junction varies from germline; a read error may be responsible. The chain employs TRBV4-3 and TRBJ2-2; D is perhaps TRBD1 or TRBD2 (5 bases each). CDR1 and CDR2 from the germline V gene are LGHNA and YSLEER. The CDR3 loop spans 16 amino acids. The DNA of the CDR3 is TGCGCCAGCAGTCGTAGTCAGGGAGCGAACACCGGAGAGCTGTTTTTT. It yields the protein CASSRSQGANTGELFF.

This rearrangement joins TRBV28 to TRBJ1-3; perhaps TRBD1 as D (5 bases). The CDR3 totals 15 residues. V lost 6 bases to trimming and J lost 0 bases, with 12 bases between them. From germline, CDR1 is MDHEN and CDR2 SYDVKM. The CDR3 is CASRLQVFSGNTIYF. CDR3 DNA sequence: TGTGCCAGCAGATTACAGGTTTTCTCTGGAAACACCATATATTTT.

This clonotype was observed a few times. The rearrangement joins TRBV7-2 to TRBJ2-3; D may be TRBD1 or TRBD2 (6 bases each). V lost 8 bases and J 2 bases, leaving 11 bases between the germline ends. This CDR3 has 13 residues. Germline V gene lookup returns CDR1 SGHTA and CDR2 FQGNSA. The CDR3 nucleotides are TGTGCCAGCCGGAGGGGGGCCACAGATACGCAGTATTTT. This codes for CASRRGATDTQYF. Full variable domain (missing parts from reference TRBV7-2 and TRBJ2-3): GAGVSQSPSNKVTEKGKDVELRCDPISGHTALYWYRQSLGQGLEFLIYFQGNSAPDKSGLPSDRFSAERTGGSVSTLTIQRTQQEDSAVYLCASRRGATDTQYFGPGTRLTVL.

This clonotype turned up a few times. The gene calls are TRBV5-4 and TRBJ2-3, with D perhaps given as TRBD1 or TRBD2 (5 bases each). Germline V gene data show CDR1 as SGHNT and CDR2 as YYREEE (reference sequence). CDR3 length: 17 residues. Trimming removed 2 bases at V and 1 base at J, with 17 bases between. DNA for the CDR3: TGTGCCAGCAGCTTTGGAGACGTGAGAGGGGGCACAGATACGCAGTATTTT. It is translated as CASSFGDVRGGTDTQYF.

The chain has TRBV7-2 and TRBJ2-6; D is uncertain. CDR1 is SGHTA, CDR2 FQGNSA, per germline. V was clipped by 7 bases and J by 1 base, with 11 bases between them. The CDR3 has 15 amino acids. The DNA for the CDR3 is TGTGCCAGCACGGCCCAGTCTTCTGGGGCCAACGTCCTGACTTTC. Its translation: CASTAQSSGANVLTF.